A selection of T cell receptor beta chains follows, all from one sample in a study of breast tumors, draining lymph nodes, adjacent tissues. TCRdb processed the multiplex PCR reads anew with MiXCR; each CDR3 protein has one entry. This sample has about 230,000 distinct CDR3 sequences, with approximately 29% found just once. Sample: axillary lymph node tissue. These receptors came from a female donor with breast cancer. Some clones in this sample may be carry-over from other donors' samples. Each CDR3 is given with its conserved first and last residue. Each record gives: clone size, D gene, V gene, J gene, CDR3 DNA, CDR3 protein. The D gene is left open where the match is weak. For some rows the clone size is stated as once, few or many, or as a class when expanded; others skip it.

-	-	TRBV13	TRBJ2-6	TGTGCCGGCAGCCTCGGGGGCCCTGGGGCCAACGTCCTGACTTTC	CAGSLGGPGANVLTF
many	-	TRBV12-3/TRBV12-4	TRBJ1-3	TGTGCCAGCACATTTGGAGGGATCGGAAACACCATATATTTT	CASTFGGIGNTIYF
-	-	TRBV7-9	TRBJ2-1	TGTGCCAGCAGCTTACCAGCAGACTACTCCAATGAGCAGTTCTTC	CASSLPADYSNEQFF
once	-	TRBV7-9	TRBJ2-3	TGTGCCAGCAGCCCCCAAGGCGCTACCAATGAGCAGTATTTT	CASSPQGATNEQYF
many	-	TRBV12-5	TRBJ2-1	TGTGCTAGTGGTTCAGGACGGTCCGGCGATGAGCAGTTCTTC	CASGSGRSGDEQFF
many	TRBD2	TRBV20-1	TRBJ2-7	TGCAGTGCTAGAATGGCTAGCGGGGCCTACGAGCAGTACTTC	CSARMASGAYEQYF
many	-	TRBV6-1	TRBJ2-7	TGTGCCAGCATTCGGAACAGCTTCTACGAGCAGTACTTC	CASIRNSFYEQYF
few	-	TRBV28	TRBJ1-5	TGTGCCAGCAAACCCGCCATAAAGCCCCAGCATTTT	CASKPAIKPQHF
-	-	TRBV2	TRBJ1-1	TGTGCCAGCAAACAGGGAAACCAAGCTTTCTTT	CASKQGNQAFF
many	TRBD1	TRBV20-1	TRBJ1-5	TGCAGTGCTCGGGACAGGGTCAGCAATCAGCCCCAGCATTTT	CSARDRVSNQPQHF
few	TRBD1	TRBV18	TRBJ1-4	TGTGCCAGCTCATCCCCCGGGACAGGGGTCGAAAAACTGTTTTTT	CASSSPGTGVEKLFF
-	-	TRBV19	TRBJ2-2	TGTGCCAGTAGTATTACAGGGGGGGCGGGCACCGGGGAGCTGTTTTTT	CASSITGGAGTGELFF
few	TRBD2	TRBV6-1	TRBJ2-1	TGTGCCAGCACCCGTCTAGCGGGAGTTTTGGGTGAGCAGTTCTTC	CASTRLAGVLGEQFF
many	-	TRBV11-3	TRBJ1-6	TGTGCCAGCAGTCGACAGGAGCGTTCACCCCTCCACTTT	CASSRQERSPLHF
many	-	TRBV20-1	TRBJ2-7	TGCAGTGCTAGAGTCCGGGACAAGTCCTACGAGCAGTACTTC	CSARVRDKSYEQYF
many	-	TRBV7-2	TRBJ1-5	TGTGCCAGCAGCTTAGCGTCGGAGCAGCCCCAGCATTTT	CASSLASEQPQHF
-	TRBD2	TRBV19	TRBJ2-2	TGTGCCAGTAGTAAACGGACCAGCGGGAGGGCCGCCGGGGAGCTGTTTTTT	CASSKRTSGRAAGELFF
many	-	TRBV20-1	TRBJ2-5	TGCAGTGCTCGGACAGCCCAAGAGACCCAGTACTTC	CSARTAQETQYF
many	-	TRBV7-9	TRBJ2-5	TGTGCCAGCAGCGCCCAGAGGAGCGGAGGAACACAAGAGACCCAGTACTTC	CASSAQRSGGTQETQYF